The next 23 T cell receptor beta chains were all read from a single sample in a study of CD8+ T cells in alopecia areata. Samples from alopecia areata patients were lesional scalp punch biopsies and peripheral blood. RNA extraction and reverse transcription yielded cDNA as sequencing template. The method was immunoSEQ multiplex PCR; TCRdb's version includes in-frame clones alone and lacks a portion of them. The table records over 6,000 clones, around 74% of them present only once. This specimen consisted of skin, obtained at week 0. The receptors here all came from a human donor with alopecia areata.

The chain carries TRBV5-1 and TRBJ2-3; 7 bases align to TRBD1. The germline V gene encodes CDR1 SGHRS and CDR2 YFSETQ. The length of the CDR3 is 16 residues. The trim removed 7 bases at V and 4 bases at J, leaving 15 bases unmatched. The CDR3 reads CASERQGNSVADTQYF. Written as DNA, the CDR3 is TGCGCCAGCGAAAGACAGGGAAATTCAGTTGCAGATACGCAGTATTTT.

This clone is labeled as large (0.1 to 1%). J is TRBJ1-3 and V is TRBV10-3; D is unresolved. The V gene's germline CDR1 is ENHRY and CDR2 SYGVKD. This CDR3 region has 13 residues. The V and J ends lost 0 bases and 8 bases respectively, with 8 bases between them. In nucleotides, the CDR3 is TGTGCCATCAGTGAGTCGAATATGGACACCATATATTTT. Encoded protein: CAISESNMDTIYF.

V gene TRBV5-1 combines with J gene TRBJ2-1, with D unresolved. Germline V gene sequence: CDR1 SGHRS, CDR2 YFSETQ. The CDR3 extends over 14 amino acids. Trimming removed 4 bases at V and 5 bases at J, with 13 bases between. CDR3 nucleotide sequence: TGCGCCAGCAGCCCTTCGACAAGGGACAATGAGCAGTTCTTC. This gives the protein CASSPSTRDNEQFF.

This clone was detected only once. The chain links TRBV18 to TRBJ2-1; D unresolved. V was shortened by 0 bases and J by 1 base, with 10 bases between the two germline ends. The CDR3 sequence is 16 residues long. Germline-derived CDR1 and CDR2 are KGHSH and LQKENI. As DNA, the CDR3 is TGTGCCAGCTCACCACCGTCAAGGAAGTCCTACAATGAGCAGTTCTTC. Translation: CASSPPSRKSYNEQFF.

J is TRBJ2-1 and V is TRBV14; no definite D call. The CDR3 is 16 residues long. From germline, CDR1 is SGHDN and CDR2 FVKESK. V lost 4 bases to trimming and J lost 0 bases, with 13 bases between them. This CDR3 is CASSPHWMSSYNEQFF. The CDR3 DNA reads TGTGCCAGCAGCCCCCATTGGATGAGCTCCTACAATGAGCAGTTCTTC.

The chain joins TRBV6-5 to TRBJ2-4; no definite D call. Germline V gene data show CDR1 as MNHEY and CDR2 as SVGAGI. The CDR3 runs 14 residues. With 5 bases removed from V and 0 bases from J, the gap between germline ends came to 8 bases. DNA of the CDR3: TGTGCCAGCAGTCCTACCTTAGCCAAAAACATTCAGTACTTC. It codes for CASSPTLAKNIQYF.

The chain has TRBV7-2 and TRBJ2-1; 9 bases are shared with TRBD2. Germline values: CDR1 SGHTA, CDR2 FQGNSA. Unmatched junction bases numbered 14, after V lost 5 bases and J lost 6 bases. The CDR3 has 17 amino acids. CDR3 residues: CASSLKPLGTSRNEQFF. CDR3 sequence (DNA): TGTGCCAGCAGCCTAAAACCATTGGGGACTAGCCGCAATGAGCAGTTCTTC.

The V call is TRBV7-2, the J call TRBJ1-5; no clear D. The CDR3 is 13 residues long. V lost 2 bases and J 4 bases, leaving 6 bases between the germline ends. The V gene's germline CDR1 is SGHTA and CDR2 FQGNSA. CDR3 loop: CASSLQENQPQHF. The CDR3 coding sequence is TGTGCCAGCAGCTTACAGGAGAATCAGCCCCAGCATTTT.

The chain uses TRBV2 and TRBJ2-1, with 7 bases that match TRBD2. Trimming took 6 bases from V and 0 from J; bases not matched to a gene: 11. The CDR3 extends over 17 amino acids. Germline assignment: CDR1 SNHLY and CDR2 FYNNEI. The DNA for the CDR3 is TGTGCCAGCAGGGACCTGGGGGGAGGGATCTCCTACAATGAGCAGTTCTTC. This sequence encodes CASRDLGGGISYNEQFF.

For this clone: This clone may be a read error of a much larger clone one base away. The CDR3 reads CASSPLRGRDLEKLLF. The CDR3 DNA reads as TGTGCCAGCAGCCCACTCCGAGGCAGAGATCTTGAAAAACTGCTTTTT. The genes are TRBV21-1 and TRBJ1-4. TRBV21-1 constitutes a pseudogene. This CDR3 has 16 amino acids.

This clone was counted only a few times. V gene TRBV7-2 combines with J gene TRBJ1-2; D call uncertain. With 1 base removed from V and 4 bases from J, the gap between germline ends came to 10 bases. Germline V lookup: CDR1 SGHTA, CDR2 FQGNSA. The CDR3 has 14 residues. DNA for the CDR3: TGTGCCAGCAGCTTAGAAACTTCCGTCTATGGCTACACCTTC. It is translated as CASSLETSVYGYTF.

The chain couples TRBV28 to TRBJ2-2; D is unclear. Trimming removed 3 bases from V and 4 bases from J, with 15 bases in between. Germline V gives CDR1 MDHEN, CDR2 SYDVKM. CDR3 size: 16 residues. In DNA, the CDR3 is TGTGCCAGCAGTTTCTTAAGGAGATCCATCACCGGGGAGCTGTTTTTT. It codes for CASSFLRRSITGELFF.

This chain connects TRBV29-1 to TRBJ2-1; D remains ambiguous. Trimming took 4 bases from V and 5 from J, leaving 3 bases between them. CDR1 SQVTM and CDR2 ANQGSEA come from the germline V gene. CDR3 length equals 10 residues. CDR3 sequence reads: CSVGNNEQFF. DNA of the CDR3: TGCAGCGTTGGGAACAATGAGCAGTTCTTC.

V gene TRBV4-1 combines with J gene TRBJ2-2; 10 bases are a match to TRBD2. Unmatched junction bases numbered 9, after V lost 7 bases and J lost 7 bases. This CDR3 spans 15 amino acids. The germline V gene has CDR1 MGHRA and CDR2 YSYEKL. The CDR3 DNA is TGCGCCAGCAAGAGGAGCGGGGGGGCAGGCGGGGAGCTGTTTTTT. Residues: CASKRSGGAGGELFF.

The chain employs TRBV4-2 and TRBJ2-1, with 10 bases identical to TRBD2. The trim removed 4 bases at V and 2 bases at J, leaving 5 bases unmatched. Germline CDR1 LGHNA, CDR2 YNFKEQ. The CDR3 runs 16 residues. In DNA form, the CDR3 reads TGTGCCAGCAGCCGAGAAAGCGGGGGGGCCTACAATGAGCAGTTCTTC. As protein: CASSRESGGAYNEQFF.

This clone occurred a few times. The chain has TRBV6-5 and TRBJ2-3; possible D gene TRBD1, 5 bases. The length of the CDR3 is 14 residues. With 5 bases removed from V and 2 bases from J, the gap between germline ends came to 11 bases. Germline CDR1 is MNHEY and CDR2 is SVGAGI. CDR3 sequence: CASSVGQPTDTQYF. The CDR3 DNA is TGTGCCAGCAGTGTGGGGCAGCCCACAGATACGCAGTATTTT.

The chain links TRBV7-8 to TRBJ2-7, with D possibly being TRBD1 or TRBD2 (5 bases each). This CDR3 has 14 amino acids. Germline-derived CDR1 and CDR2 are SGHVS and FQNEAQ. V gave up 5 bases and J gave up 0 bases, with 11 bases separating them. The CDR3 coding sequence is TGTGCCAGCAGCCCAGGGACGGTCTCCTACGAGCAGTACTTC. Amino acid sequence: CASSPGTVSYEQYF.

Concerning this clone: Other nucleotide sequences in the sample specify the same CDR3. This chain connects TRBV2 to TRBJ2-7; D may be TRBD1 (6 bases). The CDR3 has 12 amino acids. V dropped 10 bases and J dropped 5 bases, with 15 bases sitting between them. Looked up from germline, CDR1 is SNHLY and CDR2 is FYNNEI. DNA of the CDR3: TGTGCCAACTCCGTACAGGGTCACGAGCAGTACTTC. Translation: CANSVQGHEQYF. Variable domain in full (rest from reference TRBV2 and TRBJ2-7): EPEVTQTPSHQVTQMGQEVILRCVPISNHLYFYWYRQILGQKVEFLVSFYNNEISEKSEIFDDQFSVERPDGSNFTLKIRSTKLEDSAMYFCANSVQGHEQYFGPGTRLTVT.

The chain joins TRBV4-3 to TRBJ1-2, with unresolved D. This CDR3 comprises 14 residues. The V end lost 1 base, the J end lost 5 bases, and 11 bases lay between the germline ends. Germline values: CDR1 LGHNA, CDR2 YSLEER. The CDR3 DNA follows: TGCGCCAGCAGCCAAGGACTAACGGGATATGGCTACACCTTC. This translates into CASSQGLTGYGYTF.

The chain links TRBV7-9 to TRBJ2-5, with no clear D. The closer fit of TRBJ2-7 to the DNA end suggests the J call may be wrong. The CDR3 runs to 14 residues. Germline-derived CDR1 and CDR2 are SEHNR and FQNEAQ (reference sequence). For the CDR3, the DNA is TGTGCCAGCAGCTTAGCGGGCAGAACCTACGAGCAGTACTTC. Protein sequence: CASSLAGRTYEQYF.

A few counts support this clone. This chain joins TRBV4-3 and TRBJ1-1; D gene uncertain. CDR3 length equals 15 residues. With 0 bases removed from V and 0 bases from J, the gap between germline ends came to 8 bases. Germline V gives CDR1 LGHNA, CDR2 YSLEER. CDR3 nucleotides: TGCGCCAGCAGCCAAGATTGGCCGATGAACACTGAAGCTTTCTTT. This codes for CASSQDWPMNTEAFF.

This clone has a handful of counts. This rearrangement joins TRBV5-6 to TRBJ1-4, with 7 bases aligning to TRBD1. Unmatched junction bases numbered 3, after V lost 0 bases and J lost 4 bases. The germline CDR1 and CDR2 sequences are SGHDT and YYEEEE. This CDR3 comprises 15 residues. The CDR3 DNA is TGTGCCAGCAGCTTGGTGGGACAGCTTAATGAAAAACTGTTTTTT. It codes for CASSLVGQLNEKLFF.

The V call is TRBV7-9, the J call TRBJ2-1; 11 positions agree with TRBD2. Looked up from germline, CDR1 is SEHNR and CDR2 is FQNEAQ (reference sequence). The CDR3 covers 16 residues. V gave up 5 bases and J gave up 4 bases; unmatched junction bases: 7. CDR3 bases: TGTGCCAGCAGCCCCACACTAGCGGGGGAATACAATGAGCAGTTCTTC. It encodes CASSPTLAGEYNEQFF.